The clone carrying this T cell receptor (beta chain) was seen once. These data are taken from a study of blood T cell repertoires in COVID-19. Study background: PBMCs, B-cell-depleted T cells, or T cells were the source of the cDNA or gDNA that made up the material.

Participant reports of clinical history set cohort assignment. Per the original data handling: Amplifying reference gene primers gave estimates of nucleated cell counts. Sequencing was performed with immunoSEQ multiplex PCR; in TCRdb, only in-frame clones are kept and a portion is missing. The DNA was the basis for D and trimming; V, J and clone size are from that table. The sample has 250,000 to 300,000 clones, approximately 90% seen once. The CDR3 runs to 14 residues. CDR1 SGHTS and CDR2 YDEGEE come from the germline V gene. V shed 1 base and J shed 4 bases, with 11 bases lying between them. This sequence joins TRBV5-8 and TRBJ1-1, with D possibly matching TRBD1 (5 bases). The receptor was derived from a woman aged 40 to 49 with acute COVID-19. Sample: PBMCs or T cells enriched from blood (not recorded which). This chain's CDR3 is CASSLRGRVTEAFF. DNA for the CDR3: TGTGCCAGCAGCTTGAGGGGCAGGGTCACTGAAGCTTTCTTT.